These 21 T cell receptor beta chains originate from one sample sequenced in a study of T cells in women clearing cervical HPV infection. TCRdb keeps only in-frame clones here, not all; method: immunoSEQ multiplex PCR. Recorded for this sample: about 30,000 clones. The sequenced sample consisted of blood buffy coat. The receptors derive from a woman between 18 and 70 years old with a cervical HPV16 infection that either progressed to CIN3+ or cleared (not recorded which).

In regard to this clone: The read finishes 3 residues shy of the CDR3 end, and the germline J gene is used to complete it. The J gene is TRBJ2-4, the V gene TRBV19; 11 bases line up with TRBD2. Germline V gives CDR1 LNHDA, CDR2 SQIVND (reference sequence). The J segment lost 0 bases and the V segment lost 3 bases, leaving 7 bases of the junction unmatched. This CDR3 comprises 18 residues. The CDR3 bases that were read are TGTGCCAGTAGTATTGTGACTAGCGGGGTCGTAGCCAAAAACATT. This gives the protein CASSIVTSGVVAKNI. The whole CDR3 is CASSIVTSGVVAKNIQYF.

On this clone: Read data end 3 residues before the CDR3 end; the end is taken from the germline J gene. The chain uses TRBV4-1 and TRBJ2-7; 7 bases align to TRBD1. This CDR3 is built from 14 residues. V shed 1 base and J 1 base; nucleotides not matched to a gene: 1. Germline CDR1 MGHRA, CDR2 YSYEKL. The CDR3 spells CASSQGDSSYEQYF. Partial CDR3 DNA: TGCGCCAGCAGCCAAGGGGACAGTTCCTACGAG.

For this clone: The CDR3 goes on 3 residues after the read ends, and that part is filled in from the germline J gene. The chain links TRBV18 to TRBJ2-1, with D possibly being TRBD1 (5 bases). CDR1 is KGHSH and CDR2 is LQKENI in the germline V gene. V lost 1 base, J lost 2 bases, and 6 bases lay in between. This CDR3 is built from 14 residues. CDR3 loop: CASSPQGTYNEQFF. The CDR3 DNA, read in part, is TGTGCCAGCTCACCACAGGGGACCTACAATGAG.

Concerning this clone itself: The read ends 3 residues shy of where the CDR3 ends; the end is completed using the germline J gene. The chain couples TRBV5-3 to TRBJ2-1; 10 bases match TRBD1. TRBV5-3 is identified as an open reading frame with a role that is uncertain. The V segment lost 1 base and the J segment 6 bases; nucleotides outside the gene matches: 10. The length of the CDR3 is 17 residues. The covered CDR3 bases are TGTGCCAGAAGCTTGCGGGTTAAGGGACAGGGGTTCAATGAG. Protein product: CARSLRVKGQGFNE. The whole CDR3 sequence reads CARSLRVKGQGFNEQFF.

To note about this clone: Sequencing ends 3 residues short of the CDR3 end; the germline J gene provides the rest. The V and J genes are TRBV18 and TRBJ1-1, with TRBD1 matching over 7 bases. V gave up 3 bases and J gave up 0 bases; unmatched junction bases: 10. CDR3 size: 17 residues. Looked up from germline, CDR1 is KGHSH and CDR2 is LQKENI. The CDR3 here is CASSPRGIPFLNTEAFF. The CDR3 DNA, read in part, is TGTGCCAGCTCACCCAGGGGGATACCCTTTCTGAACACTGAA. The full variable domain, rest sourced from reference TRBV18 and TRBJ1-1, is NAGVMQNPRHLVRRRGQEARLRCSPMKGHSHVYWYRQLPEEGLKFMVYLQKENIIDESGMPKERFSAEFPKEGPSILRIQQVVRGDSAAYFCASSPRGIPFLNTEAFFGQGTRLTVV.

Details on this clone: The DNA ends 3 residues before the CDR3 does, and the rest of the CDR3 is filled in from the germline J gene. V is TRBV5-6 and J is TRBJ1-4, with TRBD1 matching 10 bases. The germline V gene has CDR1 SGHDT and CDR2 YYEEEE. The CDR3 spans 15 residues. With V trimmed by 3 bases and J by 7 bases, 6 bases remained unmatched. CDR3 DNA, as far as it was read: TGTGCCAGCAGCTCCCCGGGACAGGGGACTGAAAAA. Translation: CASSSPGQGTEK. The CDR3, in full, reads CASSSPGQGTEKLFF.

Concerning this clone itself: Read sequence stops 3 residues before the CDR3 end, and the germline J gene provides the missing end. The rearrangement joins TRBV5-4 to TRBJ2-7; maybe TRBD1 (5 bases). The CDR3 runs to 13 residues. The V gene's germline CDR1 is SGHNT and CDR2 YYREEE (reference sequence). V lost 1 base, J lost 1 base, and 6 bases lay in between. The CDR3 reads CASSLRQSYEQYF. CDR3 bases read: TGTGCCAGCAGCTTGAGACAGTCCTACGAG.

Worth noting for this clone: The sequence runs out 3 residues before the end of the CDR3; the remainder is reconstructed from the germline J gene. This chain links TRBV11-2 with TRBJ2-7; no definite D call. The V end lost 0 bases, the J end lost 4 bases, and 10 bases lay between the germline ends. The germline gives CDR1 SGHAT, CDR2 FQNNGV. The CDR3 contains 14 residues. The covered CDR3 bases are TGTGCCAGCAGCTTAGATATTAGAGAGTACGAG. Protein product: CASSLDIREYE. In full, the CDR3 is CASSLDIREYEQYF.

Here the CDR3 reads CASKRALYNEQFF. The CDR3 bases that were read are TGTGCCAGCAAGAGAGCGCTTTACAATGAG. This sequence joins TRBV2 and TRBJ2-1; D gene ambiguous. With the read ending 3 residues before the CDR3 end, the germline J gene is used to fill in that end. The V end was cut by 7 bases, the J end by 4 bases, with 11 bases between. This CDR3 spans 13 amino acids. CDR1 and CDR2 from the germline V gene are SNHLY and FYNNEI.

For this clone: The CDR3 goes on 3 residues after the read ends, and that part is filled in from the germline J gene. V is TRBV19 and J is TRBJ2-4, with D maybe TRBD2 (5 bases). This CDR3 comprises 12 residues. Germline V gene data show CDR1 as LNHDA and CDR2 as SQIVND (reference sequence). Partial CDR3 DNA: TGTGCCAGTAGTATAGTCGGGGATGGT. It encodes CASSIVGDG. The whole CDR3 is CASSIVGDGQYF.

As regards this clone: The CDR3 extends 3 residues past the end of the read, so its final part is completed from the germline J gene. The chain employs TRBV6-1 and TRBJ2-3; the D gene is possibly TRBD2 (5 bases). This CDR3 has 15 residues. In germline, CDR1 is MNHNS, CDR2 SASEGT. With 4 bases removed from V and 1 base from J, the gap between germline ends came to 12 bases. CDR3 residues: CASSVTSMGTDTQYF. CDR3 DNA (partial): TGTGCCAGCAGTGTCACTAGTATGGGCACAGATACG.

Concerning this clone: The read ends 3 residues shy of where the CDR3 ends; the end is completed using the germline J gene. The gene calls are TRBV29-1 and TRBJ1-1, with 8 positions matching TRBD1. The CDR3 sequence is 12 residues long. Trimming removed 7 bases from V and 3 bases from J; junction bases left unmatched: 4. CDR1 and CDR2 (germline): SQVTM, ANQGSEA. The CDR3 DNA, read in part, is TGCAGCGCGGAACAGGGGGACACTGAA. Encoded protein: CSAEQGDTE. The whole CDR3 region reads CSAEQGDTEAFF.

Comments on this clone: Coverage ceases 3 residues before the CDR3 finishes, and the germline J gene fills in the end. The genes are TRBV19 and TRBJ1-5; 8 bases agree with TRBD1. There are 16 residues in the CDR3. V lost 3 bases and J lost 4; bases outside the gene matches: 8. Germline-derived CDR1 and CDR2 are LNHDA and SQIVND (reference sequence). The DNA read from the CDR3 is TGTGCCAGTAGTATTCAGGGGGCGAAAGGAAATCAGCCC. It encodes CASSIQGAKGNQP. The whole CDR3 sequence reads CASSIQGAKGNQPQHF. Together with reference TRBV19 and TRBJ1-5, the CDR3 gives the full variable domain: DGGITQSPKYLFRKEGQNVTLSCEQNLNHDAMYWYRQDPGQGLRLIYYSQIVNDFQKGDIAEGYSVSREKKESFPLTVTSAQKNPTAFYLCASSIQGAKGNQPQHFGDGTRLSIL.

Points on this clone: The read finishes 3 residues shy of the CDR3 end, and the germline J gene is used to complete it. The V gene is TRBV4-2, the J gene TRBJ1-2; possibly TRBD1 for D (6 bases). Trimming removed 0 bases from V and 0 bases from J, with 17 bases in between. The CDR3 loop spans 18 amino acids. The germline V gene has CDR1 LGHNA and CDR2 YNFKEQ. CDR3 in amino acids: CASSQDRGGSTTNYGYTF. The CDR3 bases that were read are TGTGCCAGCAGCCAAGATCGGGGGGGCTCAACTACTAACTATGGC.

About this clone: The read finishes 3 residues shy of the CDR3 end, and the germline J gene is used to complete it. The sample contains more than one DNA sequence encoding this CDR3. The V and J genes are TRBV7-2 and TRBJ2-7; the match to TRBD1 covers 9 bases. There are 14 residues in the CDR3. V trimming: 5 bases; J trimming: 3 bases; junction bases outside the gene matches: 5. CDR1 and CDR2 (germline): SGHTA, FQGNSA. CDR3 protein: CASSLGGQGYEQYF. The CDR3 DNA, read in part, is TGTGCCAGCAGCCTGGGGGGACAGGGCTACGAG.

This chain's CDR3 is CASSEGLGLYEQYF. The DNA read from the CDR3 is TGTGCCAGCAGTGAAGGCCTAGGATTGTACGAG. The chain uses TRBV6-1 and TRBJ2-7; D remains unclear. The CDR3 is cut off 3 residues early in the read; its end comes from the germline J gene. Germline CDR1 is MNHNS and CDR2 is SASEGT. There are 14 residues in the CDR3. Trimming stripped 1 base from V and 4 bases from J, with 11 bases between.

On this clone: The CDR3 end lies 3 residues beyond the end of the read and is filled in from the germline J gene. The chain combines TRBV2 with TRBJ1-2, with 7 nucleotides matching TRBD1. The CDR3 is 13 residues long. The germline V gene has CDR1 SNHLY and CDR2 FYNNEI. The CDR3 is CASRDRPNRGYTF. Incomplete CDR3 DNA: TGTGCCAGCAGGGACAGGCCCAACCGGGGC. The variable domain in full, with the rest retrieved from reference TRBV2 and TRBJ1-2, is EPEVTQTPSHQVTQMGQEVILRCVPISNHLYFYWYRQILGQKVEFLVSFYNNEISEKSEIFDDQFSVERPDGSNFTLKIRSTKLEDSAMYFCASRDRPNRGYTFGSGTRLTVV.

Comment on this clone: The CDR3 end falls 3 residues outside the read, so it is completed with the germline J gene. The genes are TRBV6-1 and TRBJ1-6; D perhaps matches TRBD1 (6 bases). CDR1 and CDR2 from the germline V gene are MNHNS and SASEGT. Trimming left V 2 bases short and J 9 bases short, with 11 bases between. CDR3 length: 14 residues. Partial CDR3 DNA: TGTGCCAGCAGTGAAATCAGGGGTAGTTCACCC. This codes for CASSEIRGSSP. The full CDR3 is CASSEIRGSSPLHF.

The CDR3 bases that were read are TGTGCCACCGCAATTCTGGCGGGCTACAATGAG. Its translation: CATAILAGYNE. The complete CDR3 protein is CATAILAGYNEQFF. V and J are TRBV19 and TRBJ2-1; maybe TRBD2 (5 bases). The read ends 3 residues shy of where the CDR3 ends; the end is completed using the germline J gene. Germline CDR1 LNHDA, CDR2 SQIVND (reference sequence). Deletions cut 10 bases from V and 3 bases from J, with 16 bases between. The CDR3 length is 14 residues.

On this clone: The read stops 3 residues short of the end of the CDR3; the missing end is completed from the germline J gene. The chain joins TRBV5-1 to TRBJ2-7; D possibly corresponds to TRBD1 (6 bases). The CDR3 is made up of 16 amino acids. Trimming shortened V by 0 bases and J by 0 bases, and 13 bases separated the two germline ends. CDR1 and CDR2 (germline): SGHRS, YFSETQ. The CDR3 sequence: CASSLAGLDSSYEQYF. The CDR3 DNA, read in part, is TGCGCCAGCAGCTTGGCCGGGCTGGACAGCTCCTACGAG.

Of note for this clone: The CDR3 end falls 3 residues outside the read, so it is completed with the germline J gene. The J gene is TRBJ2-3, the V gene TRBV6-4; 7 bases are a match to TRBD2. The CDR3 loop spans 15 amino acids. The junction had 4 bases not matched to a gene; V was cut back by 3 bases and J by 1 base. Per the germline V gene, CDR1 is MRHNA and CDR2 is SNTAGT. The DNA read from the CDR3 is TGTGCCAGCAGTGAGGAAAGCGGGGGCACAGATACG. It codes for CASSEESGGTDT. The entire CDR3 protein is CASSEESGGTDTQYF.